The 7 T cell receptor beta chains given below trace back to one sample, sequenced in a study of vaccination effects on CD4 cells after COVID-19. The data were produced by immunoSEQ multiplex PCR, yet TCRdb's version contains in-frame clones alone and is incomplete. The sample lists 35,000 to 45,000 clones, about 78% occurring once. Viral peptide pool expansion of antigen-specific CD4+ T cells preceded sequencing in the ViraFEST assay. After more than 8 days in culture, the CD4+ T cells were isolated. From March to December 2020, the person had a SARS-CoV-2 infection that was confirmed by PCR. The antigens of these receptors remain unknown. The starting material was CD4+ T cells from PBMCs cultured with HCoV-NL63 spike peptides, obtained before COVID-19 vaccination. Receptor source: a human donor who had a prior SARS-CoV-2 infection.

The chain recombines TRBV29-1 with TRBJ1-4, with D uncertain. This CDR3 is 14 amino acids long. Per the germline V gene, CDR1 is SQVTM and CDR2 is ANQGSEA. The V gene lost 5 bases and the J gene lost 6 bases, with 16 bases spanning the gap. For the CDR3, the DNA is TGCAGCGTTTCACAGAGTTTCTTGGATGAAAAACTGTTTTTT. The encoded protein is CSVSQSFLDEKLFF.

CDR3 sequence (DNA): TGTGCCAGCAGCCAAGATCAGCAGGGACAGGATGAAAAACTGTTTTTT. Translation gives CASSQDQQGQDEKLFF. This chain connects TRBV3-1 (or the pseudogene TRBV3-2) to TRBJ1-4; 8 bases match TRBD1. V shed 0 bases, J shed 6 bases, and the junction held 6 bases outside the gene matches. The CDR3 consists of 16 residues. Germline CDR1 is LGHDT and CDR2 is YNNKEL (reference sequence).

The rearrangement uses TRBV5-1 and TRBJ2-5; TRBD1 matches 8 bases. Germline V gene lookup returns CDR1 SGHRS and CDR2 YFSETQ. With 3 bases clipped from V and 1 base from J, the junction kept 8 bases outside the gene matches. The CDR3 has 16 residues. The DNA for the CDR3 is TGCGCCAGCAGCTGGACGGGGACAGGAGCCCAAGAGACCCAGTACTTC. This sequence encodes CASSWTGTGAQETQYF.

The J gene is TRBJ1-1, the V gene TRBV19; TRBD1 might be the D (6 bases). Trimming removed 7 bases at V and 4 bases at J, with 16 bases between. Germline-derived CDR1 and CDR2 are LNHDA and SQIVND (reference sequence). CDR3 length: 14 residues. The CDR3: CASKVAGASTEAFF. CDR3 coding DNA: TGTGCCAGTAAGGTGGCAGGGGCGAGCACTGAAGCTTTCTTT.

The genes are TRBV7-2 and TRBJ2-5, with no clear D. V gave up 3 bases and J gave up 5 bases, with 7 bases separating them. The CDR3 sequence is 12 residues long. The V gene's germline CDR1 is SGHTA and CDR2 FQGNSA. The CDR3 DNA reads as TGTGCCAGCAGCTTTAACGGGGAGACCCAGTACTTC. As protein: CASSFNGETQYF.

The CDR3 nucleotides are TGTGCCACCAGCAAAGCAACCGGGACGGAAATTTATGGCTACACCTTC. Protein product: CATSKATGTEIYGYTF. The rearrangement uses TRBV15 and TRBJ1-2, with a tentative D call TRBD1 (5 bases). Germline-derived CDR1 and CDR2 are LNHNV and YYDKDF (reference sequence). With 4 bases removed from V and 5 bases from J, the gap between germline ends came to 20 bases. This CDR3 contains 16 residues.

The CDR3 DNA follows: TGTGCCAGCAGTGCTCACGCAGATTCAAACACTGAAGCTTTCTTT. It is translated as CASSAHADSNTEAFF. The V call is TRBV9, the J call TRBJ1-1; D is ambiguous. Germline values: CDR1 SGDLS, CDR2 YYNGEE. The germline V and J ends were trimmed by 5 bases and 2 bases, with 16 bases remaining between them. CDR3 size: 15 residues. Complete variable domain (other parts from reference TRBV9 and TRBJ1-1): DSGVTQTPKHLITATGQRVTLRCSPRSGDLSVYWYQQSLDQGLQFLIQYYNGEERAKGNILERFSAQQFPDLHSELNLSSLELGDSALYFCASSAHADSNTEAFFGQGTRLTVV.